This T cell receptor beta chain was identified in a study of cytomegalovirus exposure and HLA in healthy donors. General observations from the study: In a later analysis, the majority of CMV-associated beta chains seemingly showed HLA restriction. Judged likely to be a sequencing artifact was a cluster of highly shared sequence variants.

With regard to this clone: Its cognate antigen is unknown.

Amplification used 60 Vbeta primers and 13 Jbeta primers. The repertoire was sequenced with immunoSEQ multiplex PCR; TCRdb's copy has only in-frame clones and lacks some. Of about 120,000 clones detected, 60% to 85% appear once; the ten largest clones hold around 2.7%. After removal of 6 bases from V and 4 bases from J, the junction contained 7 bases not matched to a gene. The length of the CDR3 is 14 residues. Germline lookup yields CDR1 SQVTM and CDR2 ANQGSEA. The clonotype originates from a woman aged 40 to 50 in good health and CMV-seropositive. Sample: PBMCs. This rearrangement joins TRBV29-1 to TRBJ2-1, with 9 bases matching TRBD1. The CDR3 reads CSVARDRDYNEQFF. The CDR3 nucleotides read TGCAGCGTCGCCCGGGACAGGGATTACAATGAGCAGTTCTTC.